A selection of T cell receptor beta chains follows, all from one sample in a study of neurological immune-mediated disorders. TCRdb fed the 5' RACE reads into MiXCR, producing one record per CDR3 protein. The sample has about 38,000 distinct CDR3 sequences, under 14% seen once. The specimen sequenced was CD4+ T cells from blood. These receptors were obtained from a woman aged 30 to 39 with HTLV-1-associated myelopathy (HAM/TSP). Both conserved end residues are part of each CDR3. Each record gives: D gene, V gene, CDR3 length, clone size, J gene, CDR3 protein, CDR3 DNA. A D gene is named only where the DNA matches it firmly. Where a row states a size, it is once, few, many or the class of an expanded clone; other rows omit it.

>NA|TRBV7-9|15|many|TRBJ1-4
CASSPSRLTNEKLFF
TGTGCCAGCAGCCCCTCCAGGCTAACTAATGAAAAACTGTTTTTT
>NA|TRBV3-1|15|many|TRBJ1-1
CASSQAGAKRTEAFF
TGTGCCAGCAGCCAAGCTGGGGCCAAACGGACTGAAGCTTTCTTT
>TRBD1|TRBV4-2|15|many|TRBJ1-2
CASSKDPTGNYGYTF
TGTGCCAGCAGCAAAGATCCGACAGGGAACTATGGCTACACCTTC
>NA|TRBV20-1|15|NA|TRBJ1-5
CSATLAGGAGQPQHF
TGCAGTGCAACACTAGCGGGGGGAGCGGGACAGCCCCAGCATTTT
>NA|TRBV7-8|20|many|TRBJ1-1
CASSLAEMSSNSRRRTEAFF
TGTGCCAGCAGCTTAGCCGAAATGTCCTCAAATTCCCGGAGGCGCACTGAAGCTTTCTTT
>TRBD2|TRBV3-1|12|many|TRBJ2-3
CASGLASDTQYF
TGTGCCAGCGGACTAGCCTCAGATACGCAGTATTTT
>NA|TRBV5-5|13|once|TRBJ2-1
CASSPLTGNEQFF
TGTGCCAGCAGCCCCCTGACCGGGAATGAGCAGTTCTTC
>NA|TRBV7-2|13|many|TRBJ2-4
CASSLGGRNIQYF
TGTGCCAGCAGCTTAGGCGGTAGGAACATTCAGTACTTC
>NA|TRBV20-1|13|many|TRBJ1-5
CSARGTDNQPQHF
TGCAGTGCTAGAGGGACTGACAATCAGCCCCAGCATTTT
>TRBD1|TRBV20-1|15|many|TRBJ2-3
CSGVTGTGVGDTQYF
TGCAGTGGCGTAACCGGGACAGGGGTTGGGGATACGCAGTATTTT
>TRBD1|TRBV20-1|14|many|TRBJ1-1
CSAPRGQVNTEAFF
TGCAGTGCTCCTAGGGGACAGGTGAACACTGAAGCTTTCTTT
>TRBD1|TRBV6-5|15|many|TRBJ1-3
CASSTREGQSNTIYF
TGTGCCAGCAGTACCCGGGAGGGACAGTCAAACACCATATATTTT
>NA|TRBV20-1|16|many|TRBJ1-2
CSARRASRGPGDGYTF
TGCAGTGCTAGACGAGCCTCGCGGGGTCCGGGAGATGGCTACACCTTC
>NA|TRBV15|16|many|TRBJ1-2
CATSRDPGLGNYGYTF
TGTGCCACCAGCAGAGATCCAGGCCTAGGAAACTATGGCTACACCTTC
>NA|TRBV12-3/TRBV12-4|14|many|TRBJ1-1
CASSRGQLGTEAFF
TGTGCCAGCAGCCGCGGACAGTTAGGCACTGAAGCTTTCTTT
>TRBD2|TRBV5-1|15|medium-sized|TRBJ2-3
CASSPPSGEQDTQYF
TGCGCCAGCAGCCCCCCTAGCGGGGAGCAAGATACGCAGTATTTT
>NA|TRBV12-3/TRBV12-4|13|many|TRBJ1-1
CASSSGGNTEAFF
TGTGCCAGCAGCTCCGGGGGAAACACTGAAGCTTTCTTT
>TRBD2|TRBV12-3/TRBV12-4|16|many|TRBJ2-1
CASRVTGGGAGNEQFF
TGTGCCAGCAGGGTCACGGGCGGGGGGGCGGGCAATGAGCAGTTCTTC
>NA|TRBV6-5|12|medium-sized|TRBJ1-5
CASGRGNQPQHF
TGTGCCAGCGGCAGGGGAAATCAGCCCCAGCATTTT
>TRBD1|TRBV7-2|16|many|TRBJ2-2
CASSFRRSQGAGELFF
TGTGCCAGCAGCTTCCGTCGGAGCCAGGGGGCCGGGGAGCTGTTTTTT
>NA|TRBV30|13|NA|TRBJ1-3
CAYELTSGNTIYF
TGTGCCTATGAGTTGACCTCTGGAAACACCATATATTTT
>NA|TRBV20-1|15|NA|TRBJ1-1
CSARDRDKIKTEAFF
TGCAGTGCTAGAGACCGGGACAAGATAAAAACTGAAGCTTTCTTT
>NA|TRBV11-2|12|NA|TRBJ2-7
CASSRNTYEQYF
TGTGCCAGCAGCCGAAACACCTACGAGCAGTACTTC
>TRBD2|TRBV19|13|many|TRBJ2-3
CASRRGGADTQYF
TGTGCCAGTCGGCGGGGGGGCGCAGATACGCAGTATTTT
>NA|TRBV3-1|16|many|TRBJ1-4
CASSGLGTGFNEKLFF
TGTGCCAGCAGCGGATTGGGTACAGGTTTCAATGAAAAACTGTTTTTT
>NA|TRBV20-1|15|many|TRBJ1-4
CSARLGTLGFEKLFF
TGCAGTGCTAGGTTGGGGACCTTGGGGTTTGAAAAACTGTTTTTT
>NA|TRBV5-1|16|many|TRBJ2-6
CASSLIGSSGANVLTF
TGCGCCAGCAGCTTGATTGGCAGCTCTGGGGCCAACGTCCTGACTTTC
>NA|TRBV29-1|12|many|TRBJ1-2
CSVEVSTYGYTF
TGCAGCGTTGAAGTATCCACATATGGCTACACCTTC
>NA|TRBV14|12|many|TRBJ2-3
CASSHSSDTQYF
TGTGCCAGCAGCCACTCCTCAGATACGCAGTATTTT
>TRBD1|TRBV3-1|16|many|TRBJ1-3
CASSASDRGSGNTIYF
TGTGCCAGCAGCGCCTCGGACAGGGGGTCTGGAAACACCATATATTTT
>NA|TRBV12-3/TRBV12-4|13|many|TRBJ1-2
CASSTQGNYGYTF
TGTGCCAGCAGCACGCAGGGAAACTATGGCTACACCTTC
>TRBD1|TRBV6-5|12|many|TRBJ2-7
CASSRRGREQYF
TGTGCCAGCAGTCGCAGGGGGCGAGAGCAGTACTTC
>NA|TRBV18|15|many|TRBJ1-6
CASSLSQEHNSPLHF
TGTGCCAGCTCATTATCCCAGGAGCATAATTCACCCCTCCACTTT
>NA|TRBV10-3|13|many|TRBJ2-1
CAITGGTNNEQFF
TGTGCCATCACCGGTGGGACCAACAATGAGCAGTTCTTC
>TRBD2|TRBV10-3|16|many|TRBJ2-7
CAISDQRGRIPYEQYF
TGTGCCATCAGTGACCAGCGGGGAAGGATACCTTACGAGCAGTACTTC
>NA|TRBV7-9|13|many|TRBJ2-7
CASSLALNYEQYF
TGTGCCAGCAGCTTAGCTCTTAACTACGAGCAGTACTTC
>NA|TRBV6-5|15|NA|TRBJ2-3
CASSPGLTRTDTQYF
TGTGCAAGCAGTCCAGGGTTAACAAGAACAGATACGCAGTATTTT
>TRBD1|TRBV3-1|15|medium-sized|TRBJ2-2
CASSRTGGPTGELFF
TGTGCCAGCAGCAGGACAGGGGGGCCCACCGGGGAGCTGTTTTTT
>NA|TRBV7-2|12|many|TRBJ2-7
CASSFSLYEQYF
TGTGCCAGCAGCTTCTCACTCTACGAGCAGTACTTC
>TRBD1|TRBV9|14|NA|TRBJ2-1
CASSVGQGHYEQFF
TGTGCCAGCAGCGTAGGACAGGGGCACTATGAGCAGTTCTTC
>NA|TRBV30|12|NA|TRBJ2-7
CAWGTGPYEQYF
TGTGCCTGGGGCACCGGGCCCTACGAGCAGTACTTC
>NA|TRBV20-1|13|many|TRBJ2-2
CSARSSPGGELFF
TGCAGTGCTAGATCCTCACCGGGGGGGGAGCTGTTTTTT
>NA|TRBV11-3|15|many|TRBJ2-1
CASSLEQSSYNEQFF
TGTGCCAGCAGCTTAGAACAGAGCTCCTACAATGAGCAGTTCTTC
>NA|TRBV12-3/TRBV12-4|14|many|TRBJ1-2
CASSLDSPNYGYTF
TGTGCCAGCAGCTTGGACAGCCCTAACTATGGCTACACCTTC
>NA|TRBV5-5|14|NA|TRBJ1-2
CASSLYRTNYGYNF
TGTGCCAGCAGCTTGTACAGGACTAACTATGGCTACAACTTC
>NA|TRBV7-8|13|NA|TRBJ2-7
CASSLVGLYEQYF
TGTGCCAGCAGCTTAGTAGGTCTCTACGAGCAGTACTTC
>NA|TRBV5-1|13|many|TRBJ2-7
CASSLPGDYEQYF
TGCGCCAGCAGCCTCCCCGGCGACTACGAGCAGTACTTC
>TRBD1|TRBV20-1|16|many|TRBJ1-2
CSASRDSASLNYGYTF
TGCAGTGCATCCCGGGACAGTGCTTCACTCAACTATGGCTACACCTTC
>NA|TRBV5-1|13|many|TRBJ2-7
CASSIREIYEQYF
TGCGCCAGCAGCATAAGAGAGATCTACGAGCAGTACTTC
>NA|TRBV20-1|12|many|TRBJ2-7
CSVGGSGYEQYF
TGCAGTGTGGGGGGTAGTGGCTACGAGCAGTACTTC
>NA|TRBV30|15|NA|TRBJ1-1
CAWDGPGLTNTEALF
TGTGCCTGGGATGGACCGGGACTGACGAACACTGAAGCTTTATTT
>TRBD2|TRBV6-6|15|many|TRBJ2-3
CASSRLAGGTDTQYF
TGTGCCAGCTCTAGACTAGCGGGGGGCACAGATACGCAGTATTTT
>TRBD1|TRBV6-5|14|many|TRBJ1-1
CASKLTGRNTEAFF
TGTGCCAGCAAATTGACAGGGCGGAACACTGAAGCTTTCTTT
>NA|TRBV2|14|many|TRBJ1-1
CASSKGLLNTEAFF
TGTGCCAGCAGTAAGGGACTATTGAACACTGAAGCTTTCTTT